This T cell receptor (beta chain) was identified during a study of blood T cell repertoires in COVID-19. Background on the study: Sites in the United States, Italy and Spain provided acute and convalescent COVID-19 samples. Sources were T cells, B-cell-depleted T cells, or PBMCs; the material itself was cDNA or gDNA.

This CDR3 comprises 15 residues. V was pared by 3 bases and J by 5 bases, with 6 bases of the junction left unmatched. The germline V gene encodes CDR1 KGHSH and CDR2 LQKENI. In the study's own analysis: Reference gene primer amplification gave nucleated cell count estimates. TCRdb's table, derived via immunoSEQ multiplex PCR, lists solely in-frame clones and lacks some. V and J calls and clone size are those listed in that table; D and trimming were worked out from the DNA. The table has under 200,000 clones, 70% to 85% seen once. The rearrangement links TRBV18 to TRBJ2-1, with TRBD2 identical over 8 bases. Specimen: peripheral blood. The clonotype comes from a woman aged 80 or older with acute or convalescent COVID-19. The CDR3 loop reads CASSPGGASHNEQFF. In DNA form, the CDR3 reads TGTGCCAGCTCACCCGGGGGGGCCAGCCACAATGAGCAGTTCTTC. The full variable domain, completed using reference TRBV18 and TRBJ2-1, is NAGVMQNPRHLVRRRGQEARLRCSPMKGHSHVYWYRQLPEEGLKFMVYLQKENIIDESGMPKERFSAEFPKEGPSILRIQQVVRGDSAAYFCASSPGGASHNEQFFGPGTRLTVL.